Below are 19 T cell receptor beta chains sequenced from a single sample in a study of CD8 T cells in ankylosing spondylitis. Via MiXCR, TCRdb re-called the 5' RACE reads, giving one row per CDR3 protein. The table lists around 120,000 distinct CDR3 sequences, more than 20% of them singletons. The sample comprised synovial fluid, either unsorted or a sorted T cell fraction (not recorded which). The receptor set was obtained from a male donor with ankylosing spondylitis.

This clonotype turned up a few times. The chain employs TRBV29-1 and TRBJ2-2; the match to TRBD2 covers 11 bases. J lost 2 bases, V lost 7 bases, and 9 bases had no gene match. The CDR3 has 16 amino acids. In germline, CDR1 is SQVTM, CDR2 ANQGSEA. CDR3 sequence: CSALPGTSGNTGELFF. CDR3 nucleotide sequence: TGCAGCGCCCTGCCCGGGACTAGCGGAAACACCGGGGAGCTGTTTTTT.

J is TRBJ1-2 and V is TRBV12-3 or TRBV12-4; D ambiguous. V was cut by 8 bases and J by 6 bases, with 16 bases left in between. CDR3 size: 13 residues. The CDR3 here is CASRRGQSNGYTF. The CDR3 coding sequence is TGTGCCAGCCGCCGTGGGCAGAGTAATGGCTACACCTTC.

The CDR3 coding sequence is TGTGCCAGTAGTATGGACAGGGCCAATGAGCAGTTCTTC. Protein: CASSMDRANEQFF. This chain uses TRBV19 with TRBJ2-1; 8 bases align to TRBD1. The V and J ends lost 3 bases and 6 bases, in that order; junction bases with no gene match: 1. In germline, CDR1 is LNHDA, CDR2 SQIVND (reference sequence). This CDR3 is built from 13 residues. Filled out from reference TRBV19 and TRBJ2-1, the complete variable domain reads DGGITQSPKYLFRKEGQNVTLSCEQNLNHDAMYWYRQDPGQGLRLIYYSQIVNDFQKGDIAEGYSVSREKKESFPLTVTSAQKNPTAFYLCASSMDRANEQFFGPGTRLTVL.

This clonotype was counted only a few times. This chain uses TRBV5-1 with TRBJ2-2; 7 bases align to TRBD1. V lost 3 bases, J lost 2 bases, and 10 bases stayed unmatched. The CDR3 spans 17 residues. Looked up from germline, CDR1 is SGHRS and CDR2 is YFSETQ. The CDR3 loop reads CASSSGPGQLNTGELFF. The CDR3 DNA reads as TGCGCCAGCAGCTCCGGACCGGGACAGCTAAACACCGGGGAGCTGTTTTTT. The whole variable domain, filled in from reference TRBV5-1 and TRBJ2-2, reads KAGVTQTPRYLIKTRGQQVTLSCSPISGHRSVSWYQQTPGQGLQFLFEYFSETQRNKGNFPGRFSGRQFSNSRSEMNVSTLELGDSALYLCASSSGPGQLNTGELFFGEGSRLTVL.

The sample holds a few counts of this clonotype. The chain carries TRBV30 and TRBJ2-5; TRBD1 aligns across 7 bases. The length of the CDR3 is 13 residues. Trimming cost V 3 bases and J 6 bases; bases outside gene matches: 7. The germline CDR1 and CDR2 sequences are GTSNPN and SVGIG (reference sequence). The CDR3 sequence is CAWSNRQGQTQYF. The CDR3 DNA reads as TGTGCCTGGAGCAACCGACAGGGCCAGACCCAGTACTTC.

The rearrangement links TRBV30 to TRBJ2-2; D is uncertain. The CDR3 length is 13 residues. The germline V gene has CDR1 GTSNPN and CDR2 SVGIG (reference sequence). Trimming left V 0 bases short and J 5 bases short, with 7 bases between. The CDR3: CAWSVGLTGELFF. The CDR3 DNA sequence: TGTGCCTGGAGTGTAGGCTTAACCGGGGAGCTGTTTTTT.

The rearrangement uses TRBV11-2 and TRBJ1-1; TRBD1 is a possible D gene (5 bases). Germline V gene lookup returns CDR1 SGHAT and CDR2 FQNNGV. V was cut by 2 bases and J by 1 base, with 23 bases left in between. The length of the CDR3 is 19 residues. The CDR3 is CASSLWSINPGLGNTEAFF. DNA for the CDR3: TGTGCCAGCAGCTTATGGTCCATAAATCCGGGACTCGGGAACACTGAAGCTTTCTTT.

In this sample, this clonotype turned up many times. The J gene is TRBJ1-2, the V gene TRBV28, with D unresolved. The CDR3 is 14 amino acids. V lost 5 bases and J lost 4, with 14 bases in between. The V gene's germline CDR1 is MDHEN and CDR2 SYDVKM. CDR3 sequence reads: CASSNHGRFYGYTF. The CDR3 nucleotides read TGTGCCAGCAGTAACCACGGACGGTTCTATGGCTACACCTTC.

The chain's CDR3 is CASSSGQEVTEAFF. For the CDR3, the DNA is TGCGCCAGCAGCTCGGGACAGGAGGTGACTGAAGCTTTCTTT. J is TRBJ1-1 and V is TRBV5-1; 8 nucleotides match TRBD1. Losses at the gene ends were 3 bases for V and 5 bases for J; bases not matched to a gene: 6. The V gene's germline CDR1 is SGHRS and CDR2 YFSETQ. The CDR3 is 14 residues long.

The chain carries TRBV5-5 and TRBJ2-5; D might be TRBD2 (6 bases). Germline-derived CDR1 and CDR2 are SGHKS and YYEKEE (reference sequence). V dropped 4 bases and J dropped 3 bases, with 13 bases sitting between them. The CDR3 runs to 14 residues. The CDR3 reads CASSGGTPEETQYF. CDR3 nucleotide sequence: TGTGCCAGCAGCGGCGGGACCCCCGAAGAGACCCAGTACTTC.

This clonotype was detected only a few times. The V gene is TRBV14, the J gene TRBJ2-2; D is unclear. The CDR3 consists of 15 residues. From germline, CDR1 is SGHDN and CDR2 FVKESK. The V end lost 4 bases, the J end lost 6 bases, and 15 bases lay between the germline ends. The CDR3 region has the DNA TGTGCCAGCAGCCCAAGTCTACTTTGGGCCGGGGAGCTGTTTTTT. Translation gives CASSPSLLWAGELFF.

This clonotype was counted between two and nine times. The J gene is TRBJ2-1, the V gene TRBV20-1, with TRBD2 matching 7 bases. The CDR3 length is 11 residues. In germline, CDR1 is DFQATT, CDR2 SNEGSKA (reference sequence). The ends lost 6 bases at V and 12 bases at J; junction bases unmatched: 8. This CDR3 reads CSATGGSLQFF. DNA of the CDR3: TGCAGTGCCACGGGAGGCAGTCTGCAGTTCTTC.

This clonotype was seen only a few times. The CDR3 loop reads CSAISADSGTDTQYF. The CDR3 nucleotides read TGCAGTGCCATATCCGCGGATTCTGGCACAGATACGCAGTATTTT. The chain is built from TRBV20-1 and TRBJ2-3; D gene unclear. Deletions cut 6 bases from V and 1 base from J, with 17 bases between. Per germline, CDR1 DFQATT and CDR2 SNEGSKA (reference sequence). The CDR3 loop spans 15 amino acids.

CDR3 loop: CASSQGQYYGYTF. CDR3 bases: TGTGCCAGCAGCCAGGGACAGTACTATGGCTACACCTTC. The V and J genes are TRBV14 and TRBJ1-2, with TRBD1 matching 7 bases. The CDR3 is made up of 13 amino acids. Germline values: CDR1 SGHDN, CDR2 FVKESK. The J segment lost 3 bases and the V segment lost 3 bases, leaving 1 base of the junction unmatched.

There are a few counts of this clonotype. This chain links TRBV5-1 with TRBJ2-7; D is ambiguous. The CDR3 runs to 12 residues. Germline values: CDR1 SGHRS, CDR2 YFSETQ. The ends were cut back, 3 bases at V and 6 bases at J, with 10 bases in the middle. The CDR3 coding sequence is TGCGCCAGCAGCTGGAAGAAGGGCGAGCAGTACTTC. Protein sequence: CASSWKKGEQYF.

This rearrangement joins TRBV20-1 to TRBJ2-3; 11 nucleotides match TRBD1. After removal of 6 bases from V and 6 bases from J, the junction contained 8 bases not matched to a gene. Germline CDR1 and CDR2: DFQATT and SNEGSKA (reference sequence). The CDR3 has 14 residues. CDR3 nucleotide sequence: TGCAGTGCCCACTGGACAGGGGGCATCGATACGCAGTATTTT. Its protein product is CSAHWTGGIDTQYF.

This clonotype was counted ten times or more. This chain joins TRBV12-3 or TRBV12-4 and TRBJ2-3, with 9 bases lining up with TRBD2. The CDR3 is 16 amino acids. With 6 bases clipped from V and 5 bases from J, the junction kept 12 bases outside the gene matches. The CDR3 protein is CASSQGVAGVQDTQYF. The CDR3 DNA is TGTGCCAGCAGCCAAGGGGTAGCGGGAGTACAAGATACGCAGTATTTT.

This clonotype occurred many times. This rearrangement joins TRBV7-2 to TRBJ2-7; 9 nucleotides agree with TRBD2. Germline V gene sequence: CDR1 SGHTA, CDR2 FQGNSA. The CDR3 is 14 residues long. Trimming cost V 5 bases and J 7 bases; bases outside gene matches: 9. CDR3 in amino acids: CASSRRAGGGEQYF. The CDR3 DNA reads TGTGCCAGCAGCCGCCGGGCGGGAGGGGGGGAGCAGTACTTC.

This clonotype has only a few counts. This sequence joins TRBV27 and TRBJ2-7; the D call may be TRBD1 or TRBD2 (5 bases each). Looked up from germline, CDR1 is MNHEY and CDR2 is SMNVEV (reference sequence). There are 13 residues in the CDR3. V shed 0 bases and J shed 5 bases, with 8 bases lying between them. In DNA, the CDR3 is TGTGCCAGCAGTTTATCGGGGGTGGACGAGCAGTACGTC. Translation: CASSLSGVDEQYV.